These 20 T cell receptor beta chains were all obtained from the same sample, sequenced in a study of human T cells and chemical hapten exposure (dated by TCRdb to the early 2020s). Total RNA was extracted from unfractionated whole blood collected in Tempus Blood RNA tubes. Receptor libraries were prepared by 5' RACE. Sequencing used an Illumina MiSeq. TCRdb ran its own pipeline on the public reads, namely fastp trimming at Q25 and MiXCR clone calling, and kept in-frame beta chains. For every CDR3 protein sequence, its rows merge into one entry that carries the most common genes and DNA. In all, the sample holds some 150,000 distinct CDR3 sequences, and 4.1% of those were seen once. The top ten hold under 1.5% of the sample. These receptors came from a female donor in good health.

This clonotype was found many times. The CDR3 loop reads CSPQRVVTYNEQFF. The CDR3 DNA sequence: TGCAGTCCTCAACGGGTTGTCACCTACAATGAGCAGTTCTTC. This chain joins TRBV20-1 and TRBJ2-1; no definite D call. Germline-derived CDR1 and CDR2 are DFQATT and SNEGSKA (reference sequence). The CDR3 has 14 amino acids. Between the trimmed V and J ends, which lost 8 bases and 2 bases, there was a span of 16 bases.

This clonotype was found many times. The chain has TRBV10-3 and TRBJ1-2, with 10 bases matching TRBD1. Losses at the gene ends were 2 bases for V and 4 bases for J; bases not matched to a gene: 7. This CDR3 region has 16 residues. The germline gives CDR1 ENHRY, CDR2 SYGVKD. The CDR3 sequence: CAISEADRGRSYGYTF. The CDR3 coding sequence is TGTGCCATCAGTGAGGCTGACAGGGGGCGAAGCTATGGCTACACCTTC.

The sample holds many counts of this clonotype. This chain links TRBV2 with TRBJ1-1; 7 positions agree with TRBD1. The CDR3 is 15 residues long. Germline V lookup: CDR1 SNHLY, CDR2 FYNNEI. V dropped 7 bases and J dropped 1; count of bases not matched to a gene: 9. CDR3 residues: CASTSSGQPNTEAFF. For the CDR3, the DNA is TGTGCCAGCACCTCATCGGGACAGCCGAACACTGAAGCTTTCTTT.

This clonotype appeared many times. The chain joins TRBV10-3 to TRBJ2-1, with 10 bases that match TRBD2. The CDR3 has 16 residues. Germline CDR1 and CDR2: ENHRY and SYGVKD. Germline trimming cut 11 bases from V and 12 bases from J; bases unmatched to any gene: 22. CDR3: CAVTLGLAGDTGGQFF. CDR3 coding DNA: TGTGCCGTAACCCTGGGGCTAGCGGGGGACACTGGGGGGCAGTTCTTC.

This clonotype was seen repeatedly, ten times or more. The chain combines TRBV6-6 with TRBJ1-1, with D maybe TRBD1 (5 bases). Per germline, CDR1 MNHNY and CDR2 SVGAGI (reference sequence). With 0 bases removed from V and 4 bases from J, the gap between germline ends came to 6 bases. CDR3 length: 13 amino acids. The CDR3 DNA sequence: TGTGCCAGCAGTTACTCGCAGGGCACTGAAGCTTTCTTT. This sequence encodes CASSYSQGTEAFF.

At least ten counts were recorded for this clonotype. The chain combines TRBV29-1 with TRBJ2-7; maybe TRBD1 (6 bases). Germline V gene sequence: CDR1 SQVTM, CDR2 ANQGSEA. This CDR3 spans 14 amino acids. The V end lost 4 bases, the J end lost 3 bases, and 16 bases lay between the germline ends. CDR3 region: CSVGIWTVDYEQYF. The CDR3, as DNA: TGCAGCGTTGGAATCTGGACAGTAGACTACGAGCAGTACTTC.

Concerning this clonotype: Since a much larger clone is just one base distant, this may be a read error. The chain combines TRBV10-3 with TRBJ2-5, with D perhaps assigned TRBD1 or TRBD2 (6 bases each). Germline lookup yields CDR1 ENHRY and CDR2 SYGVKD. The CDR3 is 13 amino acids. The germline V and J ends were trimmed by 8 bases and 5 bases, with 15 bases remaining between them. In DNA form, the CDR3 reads TGTGCCATCGTCGGGACAAGCGGGGAGACCCAGTACTTC. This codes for CAIVGTSGETQYF.

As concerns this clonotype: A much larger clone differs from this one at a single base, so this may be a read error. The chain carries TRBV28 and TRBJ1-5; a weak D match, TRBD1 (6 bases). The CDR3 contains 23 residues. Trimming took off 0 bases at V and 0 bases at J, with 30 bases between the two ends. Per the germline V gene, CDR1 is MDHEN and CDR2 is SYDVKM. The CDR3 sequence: CASSLWAGAQGGGGRYSNQPQHF. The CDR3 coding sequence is TGTGCCAGCAGTTTATGGGCAGGGGCGCAAGGAGGGGGGGGAAGATATAGCAATCAGCCCCAGCATTTT.

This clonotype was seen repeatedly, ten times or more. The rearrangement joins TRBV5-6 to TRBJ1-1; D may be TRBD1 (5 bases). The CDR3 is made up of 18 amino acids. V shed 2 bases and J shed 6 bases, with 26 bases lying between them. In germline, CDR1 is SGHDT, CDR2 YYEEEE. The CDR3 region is CASSLSFFASGFYAEAFF. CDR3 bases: TGTGCCAGCAGCTTATCTTTTTTTGCCTCAGGGTTTTACGCTGAAGCTTTCTTT.

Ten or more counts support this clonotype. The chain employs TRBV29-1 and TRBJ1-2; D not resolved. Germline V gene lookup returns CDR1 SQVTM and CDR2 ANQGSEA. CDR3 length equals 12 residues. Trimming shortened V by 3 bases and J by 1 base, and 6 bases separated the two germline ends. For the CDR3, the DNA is TGCAGCGTTGATTGGCGTAACTATGGCTACACCTTC. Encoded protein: CSVDWRNYGYTF.

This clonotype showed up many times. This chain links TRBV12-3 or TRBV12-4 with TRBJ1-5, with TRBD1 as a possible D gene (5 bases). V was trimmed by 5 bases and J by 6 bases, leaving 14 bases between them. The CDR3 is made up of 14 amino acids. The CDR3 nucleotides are TGTGCCAGCAGTGCCACAGGTTTCAGTCAGCCCCAGCATTTT. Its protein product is CASSATGFSQPQHF.

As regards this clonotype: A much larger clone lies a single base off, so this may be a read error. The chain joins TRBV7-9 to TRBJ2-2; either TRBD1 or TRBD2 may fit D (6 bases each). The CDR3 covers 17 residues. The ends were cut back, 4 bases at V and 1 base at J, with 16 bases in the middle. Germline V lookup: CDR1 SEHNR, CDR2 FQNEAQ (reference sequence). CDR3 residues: CASSSLRGARNTGELFF. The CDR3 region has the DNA TGTGCCAGCAGCTCATTGAGGGGGGCAAGGAACACCGGGGAGCTGTTTTTT.

This CDR3 is CASSLDRAGNYGYTF. CDR3 nucleotide sequence: TGTGCCAGCAGCCTCGACAGGGCTGGTAACTATGGCTACACCTTC. The chain joins TRBV7-9 to TRBJ1-2, with 7 bases that match TRBD1. V shed 5 bases, J shed 1 base, and the junction held 7 bases outside the gene matches. The CDR3 sequence is 15 residues long. Germline V gene data show CDR1 as SEHNR and CDR2 as FQNEAQ (reference sequence).

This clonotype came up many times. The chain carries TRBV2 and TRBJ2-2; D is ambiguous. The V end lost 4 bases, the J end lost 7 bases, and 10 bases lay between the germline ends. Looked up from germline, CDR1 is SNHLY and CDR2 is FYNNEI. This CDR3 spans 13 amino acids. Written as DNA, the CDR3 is TGTGCCAGCAGTGTAGGGCGTCTCGGGGAGCTGTTTTTT. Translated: CASSVGRLGELFF.

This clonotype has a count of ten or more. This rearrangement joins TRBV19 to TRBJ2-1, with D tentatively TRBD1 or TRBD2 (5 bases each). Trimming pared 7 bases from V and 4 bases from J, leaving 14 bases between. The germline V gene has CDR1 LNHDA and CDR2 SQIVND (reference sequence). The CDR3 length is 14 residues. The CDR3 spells CASTVRGFYNEQFF. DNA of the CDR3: TGTGCCAGTACGGTCCGGGGCTTTTACAATGAGCAGTTCTTC.

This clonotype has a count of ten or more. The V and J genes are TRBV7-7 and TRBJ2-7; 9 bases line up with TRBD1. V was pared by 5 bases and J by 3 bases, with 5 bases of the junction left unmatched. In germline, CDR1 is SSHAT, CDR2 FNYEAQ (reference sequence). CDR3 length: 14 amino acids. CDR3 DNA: TGTGCCAGCAGCCGGGGGACAGGGAACTACGAGCAGTACTTC. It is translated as CASSRGTGNYEQYF.

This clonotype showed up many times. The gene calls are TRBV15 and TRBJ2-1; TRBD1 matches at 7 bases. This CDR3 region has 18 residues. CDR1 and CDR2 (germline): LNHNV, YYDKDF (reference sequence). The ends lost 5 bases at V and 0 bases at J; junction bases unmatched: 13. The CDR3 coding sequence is TGTGCCACCAGCGGCAGACAGGGCCCACCCACCTCCTACAATGAGCAGTTCTTC. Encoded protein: CATSGRQGPPTSYNEQFF. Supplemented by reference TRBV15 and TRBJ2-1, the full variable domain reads DAMVIQNPRYQVTQFGKPVTLSCSQTLNHNVMYWYQQKSSQAPKLLFHYYDKDFNNEADTPDNFQSRRPNTSFCFLDIRSPGLGDTAMYLCATSGRQGPPTSYNEQFFGPGTRLTVL.

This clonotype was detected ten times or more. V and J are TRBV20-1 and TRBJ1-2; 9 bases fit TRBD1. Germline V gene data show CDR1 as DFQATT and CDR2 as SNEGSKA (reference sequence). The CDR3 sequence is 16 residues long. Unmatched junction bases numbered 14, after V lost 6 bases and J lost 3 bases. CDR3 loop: CSAKGTGTNVYYGYTF. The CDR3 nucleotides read TGCAGTGCCAAGGGGACAGGGACCAATGTTTACTATGGCTACACCTTC.

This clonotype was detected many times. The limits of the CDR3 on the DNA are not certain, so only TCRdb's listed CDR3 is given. CDR3 in amino acids: CASSFGPGMNTEAFF. The gene calls are TRBV5-1 and TRBJ1-1; TRBD1, the table's D call, lacks a check against the DNA. The germline CDR1 and CDR2 sequences are SGHRS and YFSETQ. Inclusive of both ends, the CDR3 amounts to 15 amino acids.

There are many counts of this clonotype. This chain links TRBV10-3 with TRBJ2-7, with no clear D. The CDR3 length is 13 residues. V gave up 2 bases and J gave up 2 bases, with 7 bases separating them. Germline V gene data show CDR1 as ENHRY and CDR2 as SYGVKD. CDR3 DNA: TGTGCCATCAGTGAGGGCGGCCCCTACGAGCAGTACTTC. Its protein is CAISEGGPYEQYF.